Each of the 24 T cell receptor beta chains below was sequenced from the same sample in a study of T-cell reconstitution after alpha-beta-depleted transplantation in children. Preparation of the TCRbeta library involved a method that used unique molecular identifiers. Each CDR3 protein is one row after TCRdb ran MiXCR on the PCR reads. The sample records approximately 270,000 distinct CDR3 sequences, almost 10% being singletons. Specimen: PBMCs from the stem cell graft donor, collected from the stem cell graft. These receptors all come from a human donor who donated a stem cell graft to a child with SCID.

The J gene is TRBJ2-1, the V gene TRBV25-1, with a tentative D call TRBD1 (6 bases). Between the trimmed V and J ends, which lost 1 base and 6 bases, there was a span of 10 bases. This CDR3 has 14 residues. Germline CDR1 is MGHDK and CDR2 is SYGVNS. The chain's CDR3 is CASSESGQLNEQFF. Written as DNA, the CDR3 is TGTGCCAGCAGTGAATCCGGACAGCTCAATGAGCAGTTCTTC. The variable domain in full, completed from reference TRBV25-1 and TRBJ2-1, reads EADIYQTPRYLVIGTGKKITLECSQTMGHDKMYWYQQDPGMELHLIHYSYGVNSTEKGDLSSESTVSRIRTEHFPLTLESARPSHTSQYLCASSESGQLNEQFFGPGTRLTVL.

This clonotype occurred a few times. V gene TRBV7-9 combines with J gene TRBJ1-2, with D tentatively TRBD1 (5 bases). V lost 1 base and J lost 5, with 17 bases in between. Germline V gives CDR1 SEHNR, CDR2 FQNEAQ (reference sequence). This CDR3 has 16 residues. CDR3 coding DNA: TGTGCCAGCAGCTTAGGGCAGGGCATCTCCTGGTATGGCTACACCTTC. Protein product: CASSLGQGISWYGYTF.

The gene calls are TRBV7-9 and TRBJ2-1; 7 nucleotides align to TRBD1. This CDR3 is 14 amino acids long. V was pared by 8 bases and J by 7 bases, with 11 bases of the junction left unmatched. Germline-derived CDR1 and CDR2 are SEHNR and FQNEAQ (reference sequence). CDR3 protein: CASGMGQPGNEQFF. CDR3 nucleotides: TGTGCCAGCGGCATGGGACAGCCAGGAAATGAGCAGTTCTTC. The whole variable domain, filled in from reference TRBV7-9 and TRBJ2-1, reads DTGVSQNPRHKITKRGQNVTFRCDPISEHNRLYWYRQTLGQGPEFLTYFQNEAQLEKSRLLSDRFSAERPKGSFSTLEIQRTEQGDSAMYLCASGMGQPGNEQFFGPGTRLTVL.

This clonotype was detected many times. J is TRBJ1-1 and V is TRBV9; the D gene is possibly TRBD1 (5 bases). The CDR3 runs to 15 residues. The germline CDR1 and CDR2 sequences are SGDLS and YYNGEE. Between the trimmed V and J ends, which lost 4 bases and 2 bases, there was a span of 15 bases. CDR3 amino acids: CASSPGTLGNTEAFF. CDR3 coding DNA: TGTGCCAGCAGCCCAGGGACTTTGGGAAACACTGAAGCTTTCTTT.

This chain joins TRBV7-9 and TRBJ2-7, with a possible D match to TRBD2 (6 bases). The V and J ends lost 4 bases and 6 bases respectively, with 13 bases between them. The germline V gene has CDR1 SEHNR and CDR2 FQNEAQ (reference sequence). This CDR3 contains 13 residues. DNA of the CDR3: TGTGCCAGCAGCTCCCCGGCGGGGACCGAGCAGTACTTC. Protein product: CASSSPAGTEQYF.

The rearrangement links TRBV12-3 or TRBV12-4 to TRBJ2-5, with D tentatively TRBD2 (5 bases). V was shortened by 7 bases and J by 2 bases, with 14 bases between the two germline ends. The CDR3 has 14 amino acids. The CDR3 sequence: CASTQGGRQETQYF. DNA for the CDR3: TGTGCCAGCACCCAAGGAGGCAGGCAAGAGACCCAGTACTTC.

This sequence joins TRBV20-1 and TRBJ2-5, with a weak D call TRBD1 (5 bases). Looked up from germline, CDR1 is DFQATT and CDR2 is SNEGSKA (reference sequence). Trimming left V 6 bases short and J 1 base short, with 15 bases between. This CDR3 spans 14 amino acids. The CDR3 is CSASVLQGQETQYF. DNA of the CDR3: TGCAGTGCCTCCGTTTTGCAGGGCCAAGAGACCCAGTACTTC.

This chain links TRBV5-1 with TRBJ1-2; 7 bases line up with TRBD1. This CDR3 is built from 15 residues. V shed 7 bases and J 10 bases; nucleotides not matched to a gene: 19. In germline, CDR1 is SGHRS, CDR2 YFSETQ. The CDR3 sequence is CASSPTGDSLVVYTF. The CDR3 DNA is TGCGCCAGCTCACCCACAGGGGACTCTTTGGTCGTCTACACCTTC. Using reference TRBV5-1 and TRBJ1-2 for the parts outside the CDR3, the full variable domain is KAGVTQTPRYLIKTRGQQVTLSCSPISGHRSVSWYQQTPGQGLQFLFEYFSETQRNKGNFPGRFSGRQFSNSRSEMNVSTLELGDSALYLCASSPTGDSLVVYTFGSGTRLTVV.

The chain is built from TRBV7-3 and TRBJ2-2; D unresolved. Per the germline V gene, CDR1 is SGHTA and CDR2 is FQGTGA. This CDR3 has 14 residues. V was cut by 2 bases and J by 1 base, with 5 bases left in between. CDR3 in DNA: TGTGCCAGCAGCTTACTCTTGAACACCGGGGAGCTGTTTTTT. It encodes CASSLLLNTGELFF.

This chain uses TRBV20-1 with TRBJ2-7, with 12 bases matching TRBD1. The CDR3 length is 13 residues. Looked up from germline, CDR1 is DFQATT and CDR2 is SNEGSKA (reference sequence). V was pared by 3 bases and J by 5 bases, with 2 bases of the junction left unmatched. CDR3 coding DNA: TGCAGTGCTAGGTGGGACAGGGGGCACGAGCAGTACTTC. This codes for CSARWDRGHEQYF.

This clonotype was found a few times. This sequence joins TRBV10-1 and TRBJ1-6, with D unresolved. The germline CDR1 and CDR2 sequences are WNHNN and SYGVQD (reference sequence). The V end was cut by 2 bases, the J end by 11 bases, with 10 bases between. The CDR3 covers 13 residues. CDR3 coding DNA: TGCGCCAGCAGTGAGGGGGAAAGAGCACCCCTCCACTTT. This sequence encodes CASSEGERAPLHF.

This clonotype was observed at least ten times. This sequence joins TRBV12-3 or TRBV12-4 and TRBJ2-1, with unresolved D. CDR3 length: 10 residues. V lost 1 base and J 12 bases, leaving 4 bases between the germline ends. Here the CDR3 reads CASSLEGQFF. For the CDR3, the DNA is TGTGCCAGCAGTTTAGAGGGGCAGTTCTTC.

The sample holds many counts of this clonotype. The rearrangement uses TRBV6-5 and TRBJ1-3, with D possibly matching TRBD1 (5 bases). This CDR3 is 15 amino acids long. In germline, CDR1 is MNHEY, CDR2 SVGAGI. Trimming removed 2 bases from V and 2 bases from J, with 10 bases in between. CDR3 coding DNA: TGTGCCAGCAGTTACAAAGGGACTACTGGAAACACCATATATTTT. This gives the protein CASSYKGTTGNTIYF.

The gene calls are TRBV6-2 or TRBV6-3 and TRBJ1-6; 11 bases fit TRBD1. The CDR3 is 13 residues long. Losses at the gene ends were 8 bases for V and 10 bases for J; bases not matched to a gene: 4. In germline, CDR1 is MNHEY, CDR2 SVGEGT. The CDR3 here is CASWDRGYSPLHF. The CDR3, as DNA: TGTGCCAGCTGGGACAGGGGGTACTCACCCCTCCACTTT.

The rearrangement uses TRBV18 and TRBJ2-6, with D possibly matching TRBD1 (6 bases). The V gene lost 2 bases and the J gene lost 0 bases, with 11 bases spanning the gap. The CDR3 extends over 17 amino acids. The germline CDR1 and CDR2 sequences are KGHSH and LQKENI. CDR3 DNA sequence: TGTGCCAGCTCACCAACAGGGCTCTCCTCTGGGGCCAACGTCCTGACTTTC. Encoded protein: CASSPTGLSSGANVLTF.

This clonotype has more than one count but fewer than ten. This rearrangement joins TRBV12-3 or TRBV12-4 to TRBJ2-1; TRBD1 is a possible D gene (6 bases). V lost 1 base and J lost 9, with 13 bases in between. This CDR3 spans 14 amino acids. CDR3 sequence reads: CASSLGGPQVEQFF. The CDR3 DNA reads as TGTGCCAGCAGTTTAGGGGGGCCCCAGGTTGAGCAGTTCTTC.

A few counts support this clonotype. The chain couples TRBV6-5 to TRBJ2-3; TRBD2 aligns across 10 bases. V lost 2 bases to trimming and J lost 0 bases; unmatched junction nucleotides: 11. This CDR3 is built from 19 residues. Germline V lookup: CDR1 MNHEY, CDR2 SVGAGI. CDR3 in amino acids: CASSYGLAGGPASTDTQYF. CDR3 coding DNA: TGTGCCAGCAGTTACGGATTAGCGGGGGGACCTGCTAGCACAGATACGCAGTATTTT.

This clonotype was counted ten times or more. The junction does not match germline at one end; this may be a read error. The rearrangement uses TRBV7-2 and TRBJ2-3, with D uncertain. Germline values: CDR1 SGHTA, CDR2 FQGNSA. This CDR3 has 11 residues. As DNA, the CDR3 is TGTGCCAGCAGCTCTTCGGCAGCTAGGGTTTTT. It yields the protein CASSSSAARVF. The full variable domain, with the rest looked up from reference TRBV7-2 and TRBJ2-3, is GAGVSQSPSNKVTEKGKDVELRCDPISGHTALYWYRQSLGQGLEFLIYFQGNSAPDKSGLPSDRFSAERTGGSVSTLTIQRTQQEDSAVYLCASSSSAARVFGPGTRLTVL.

This clonotype has ten or more counts. The rearrangement uses TRBV5-1 and TRBJ2-2, with D unclear. CDR1 is SGHRS and CDR2 is YFSETQ in the germline V gene. This CDR3 region has 16 residues. Trimming left V 7 bases short and J 0 bases short, with 16 bases between. The CDR3 DNA reads TGCGCCAGCCGCCAAAGGTCGGCGTCGAACACCGGGGAGCTGTTTTTT. The encoded protein is CASRQRSASNTGELFF.

This chain uses TRBV10-3 with TRBJ1-1; tentatively, D is TRBD1 (5 bases). CDR1 is ENHRY, CDR2 SYGVKD, per germline. This CDR3 has 14 residues. The V end was cut by 6 bases, the J end by 1 base, with 12 bases between. This CDR3 reads CAIRTDTSNTEAFF. The CDR3 region has the DNA TGTGCCATCAGGACGGACACTTCGAACACTGAAGCTTTCTTT.

Of note for this clonotype: One end of the junction is discordant with germline, which a read error may explain. The chain employs TRBV9 and TRBJ2-2; the D call may be TRBD1 or TRBD2 (5 bases each). The CDR3 is 20 residues long. Germline assignment: CDR1 SGDLS and CDR2 YYNGEE. CDR3 in amino acids: CASSARGSLGPNANTEELFF. Here the CDR3 DNA reads TGTGCCAGCAGCGCCAGAGGTAGCTTGGGACCAAACGCGAACACCGAGGAGCTGTTTTTT.

In its sample, this clonotype was seen a few times. The genes are TRBV20-1 and TRBJ2-7, with D unclear. This CDR3 comprises 13 residues. Germline V gene sequence: CDR1 DFQATT, CDR2 SNEGSKA (reference sequence). Trimming removed 3 bases from V and 4 bases from J, with 13 bases in between. CDR3 DNA: TGCAGTGCTAGCCGGGCCCCGGAGTACGAGCAGTACTTC. This translates into CSASRAPEYEQYF.

The sample holds a few counts of this clonotype. V is TRBV5-1 and J is TRBJ2-1; no firm D call. CDR1 SGHRS and CDR2 YFSETQ come from the germline V gene. The CDR3 has 12 amino acids. V was shortened by 0 bases and J by 7 bases, with 5 bases between the two germline ends. This CDR3 is CASSLERNEQFF. The DNA for the CDR3 is TGCGCCAGCAGCTTGGAAAGGAATGAGCAGTTCTTC.

This clonotype turned up a few times. The V call is TRBV12-3 or TRBV12-4, the J call TRBJ1-2; D is perhaps TRBD1 (6 bases). V was trimmed by 5 bases and J by 2 bases, leaving 12 bases between them. CDR3 size: 14 residues. DNA for the CDR3: TGTGCCAGCAGTCGCCCGGGGACAAACTATGGCTACACCTTC. Its translation: CASSRPGTNYGYTF.